This T cell receptor (beta chain) is from a study of CD8 T cells in Susac syndrome. Study background: Clinical remission applied to roughly 8 sequenced Susac syndrome patients, and roughly 6 had active disease.

In blood CD8+ and CD4+ T cells, TCR beta underwent sequencing. Patients with Susac syndrome met diagnostic criteria that were recently defined for definite or probable disease. Random hexamers were used to reverse transcribe an amount of 0.5 to 1 ug RNA. TCRdb called the immunoSEQ multiplex PCR reads again in MiXCR, with one record for every CDR3 protein. The sample records around 180,000 distinct CDR3 sequences, approximately 94% being singletons. V lost 3 bases, J lost 2 bases, and 11 bases lay in between. Germline values: CDR1 LNHDA, CDR2 SQIVND (reference sequence). The CDR3 is made up of 15 amino acids.

The sequence derives from a human donor with Susac syndrome. Sequencing input: CD4+ T cells from PBMCs. The chain is built from TRBV19 and TRBJ1-5; no reliable D call. DNA for the CDR3: TGTGCCAGTAGTATCTCTGATAAGGGCAATCAGCCCCAGCATTTT. Its protein product is CASSISDKGNQPQHF.